The 30 T cell receptor beta chains listed next were all sequenced from one sample in a study of T-cell memory formation after mild COVID-19. TCRdb passed the 5' RACE reads through MiXCR, listing each CDR3 protein once. The sample lists 250,000 to 300,000 distinct CDR3 sequences; 15% to 20% were seen once. Sequenced material: PBMCs or a T cell subset sorted from them (not recorded which). These receptors were taken from a young man who had mild COVID-19 (a few samples of this study predate the infection). Cell type and time point are not known.

This sequence joins TRBV7-8 and TRBJ2-3; the D gene is possibly TRBD2 (6 bases). The germline V and J ends were trimmed by 5 bases and 1 base, with 13 bases remaining between them. In germline, CDR1 is SGHVS, CDR2 FQNEAQ. This CDR3 has 15 amino acids. CDR3 sequence (DNA): TGTGCCAGCAGCCACGTCACGGGGGGCACAGATACGCAGTATTTT. This translates into CASSHVTGGTDTQYF.

The table lists this clonotype with a few counts. This chain uses TRBV6-2 or TRBV6-3 with TRBJ2-7, with D possibly matching TRBD2 (5 bases). V lost 0 bases and J lost 4, with 13 bases in between. Germline-derived CDR1 and CDR2 are MNHEY and SVGEGT. CDR3 length equals 15 residues. CDR3 sequence: CASSYSSRGLYEQYV. The DNA of the CDR3 is TGTGCCAGCAGTTACTCCTCCCGGGGATTATACGAGCAGTACGTC.

This clonotype was counted only a few times. The chain combines TRBV2 with TRBJ1-4; unclear D gene. Looked up from germline, CDR1 is SNHLY and CDR2 is FYNNEI. V shed 6 bases and J shed 4 bases, with 15 bases lying between them. The length of the CDR3 is 15 residues. CDR3 protein: CASSSRLALNEKLFF. The CDR3 nucleotides are TGTGCCAGCAGCTCCCGCCTGGCCCTTAATGAAAAACTGTTTTTT.

Ten or more counts support this clonotype. The V and J genes are TRBV29-1 and TRBJ2-1; TRBD2 matches at 13 bases. The CDR3 totals 15 residues. The V gene end was trimmed by 1 base and the J gene end by 7 bases; junction bases not matched to a gene: 4. CDR1 is SQVTM and CDR2 is ANQGSEA in the germline V gene. As DNA, the CDR3 is TGCAGCGTTGAAGCAACTAGCGGGGGGGCGAATGAGCAGTTCTTC. It yields the protein CSVEATSGGANEQFF.

The V call is TRBV5-1, the J call TRBJ2-3; D perhaps matches TRBD1 (6 bases). The CDR3 has 15 amino acids. V dropped 4 bases and J dropped 0 bases, with 12 bases sitting between them. CDR1 and CDR2 from the germline V gene are SGHRS and YFSETQ. CDR3 protein: CASSPEGQSTDTQYF. The CDR3 coding sequence is TGCGCCAGCAGCCCGGAAGGACAGAGCACAGATACGCAGTATTTT.

This clonotype was detected only a few times. This chain connects TRBV5-1 to TRBJ1-1; D is perhaps TRBD1 (5 bases). Germline CDR1 reads SGHRS; CDR2 reads YFSETQ. V dropped 2 bases and J dropped 0 bases, with 11 bases sitting between them. The CDR3 loop spans 15 amino acids. As DNA, the CDR3 is TGCGCCAGCAGCTTCCAGGGTGGTATGAACACTGAAGCTTTCTTT. Protein product: CASSFQGGMNTEAFF.

This clonotype was detected a few times. The V gene is TRBV12-3 or TRBV12-4, the J gene TRBJ2-3, with no clear D. The CDR3 runs 10 residues. Trimming left V 5 bases short and J 5 bases short, with 2 bases between. As DNA, the CDR3 is TGTGCCAGCAGTATAGATACGCAGTATTTT. Its protein is CASSIDTQYF.

This clonotype was seen repeatedly, ten times or more. This chain uses TRBV6-2 or TRBV6-3 with TRBJ2-7, with a tentative D call TRBD2 (6 bases). V was pared by 0 bases and J by 0 bases, with 6 bases between. Germline CDR1 is MNHEY and CDR2 is SVGEGT. This CDR3 region has 14 residues. The CDR3 coding sequence is TGTGCCAGCAGTTACTCGACTAGCTCCTACGAGCAGTACGTC. Encoded protein: CASSYSTSSYEQYV.

The rearrangement joins TRBV5-1 to TRBJ2-3; weak D call: TRBD2 (5 bases). V lost 1 base to trimming and J lost 5 bases, with 14 bases between them. The CDR3 length is 15 residues. Germline CDR1 reads SGHRS; CDR2 reads YFSETQ. The CDR3 nucleotides are TGCGCCAGCAGCTTGATGGAGGTGAATCAAGATACGCAGTATTTT. It is translated as CASSLMEVNQDTQYF. Variable domain in full (rest from reference TRBV5-1 and TRBJ2-3): KAGVTQTPRYLIKTRGQQVTLSCSPISGHRSVSWYQQTPGQGLQFLFEYFSETQRNKGNFPGRFSGRQFSNSRSEMNVSTLELGDSALYLCASSLMEVNQDTQYFGPGTRLTVL.

This chain connects TRBV12-3 or TRBV12-4 to TRBJ2-7; D is undetermined. Between the trimmed V and J ends, which lost 4 bases and 2 bases, there was a span of 9 bases. The CDR3 has 13 amino acids. This CDR3 is CASSSGRAYEQYF. Written as DNA, the CDR3 is TGTGCCAGCAGTTCTGGACGGGCCTACGAGCAGTACTTC.

A few counts support this clonotype. CDR3 sequence reads: CASSPDRVYGYTF. As DNA, the CDR3 is TGTGCCAGCAGTCCGGACAGGGTCTATGGCTACACCTTC. The chain has TRBV5-4 and TRBJ1-2; 8 bases match TRBD1. Germline lookup yields CDR1 SGHNT and CDR2 YYREEE (reference sequence). The CDR3 has 13 residues. V lost 5 bases to trimming and J lost 4 bases; unmatched junction nucleotides: 4.

In its sample, this clonotype was seen a few times. This rearrangement joins TRBV7-9 to TRBJ2-3; D is undetermined. The CDR3 runs 16 residues. Germline V CDR1 and CDR2: SEHNR, FQNEAQ (reference sequence). V lost 3 bases to trimming and J lost 1 base, with 14 bases between them. Written as DNA, the CDR3 is TGTGCCAGCAGCTTCCTATTGGATTCTCGCACAGATACGCAGTATTTT. Protein: CASSFLLDSRTDTQYF.

The chain joins TRBV11-2 to TRBJ1-6, with a weak D call TRBD1 (5 bases). This CDR3 contains 14 residues. With 1 base removed from V and 10 bases from J, the gap between germline ends came to 11 bases. The V gene's germline CDR1 is SGHAT and CDR2 FQNNGV. The CDR3 sequence: CASSLVGDVSPLHF. The CDR3 DNA reads TGTGCCAGCAGCTTAGTAGGGGACGTATCACCCCTCCACTTT. Supplemented by reference TRBV11-2 and TRBJ1-6, the full variable domain reads EAGVAQSPRYKIIEKRQSVAFWCNPISGHATLYWYQQILGQGPKLLIQFQNNGVVDDSQLPKDRFSAERLKGVDSTLKIQPAKLEDSAVYLCASSLVGDVSPLHFGNGTRLTVT.

This clonotype was seen many times. The chain carries TRBV5-1 and TRBJ2-1; TRBD2 aligns across 10 bases. Germline assignment: CDR1 SGHRS and CDR2 YFSETQ. CDR3 length equals 17 residues. V shed 2 bases and J 0 bases; nucleotides not matched to a gene: 5. CDR3 in DNA: TGCGCCAGCAGCTTCAGCGGGGGGGATAGCTCCTACAATGAGCAGTTCTTC. Translated: CASSFSGGDSSYNEQFF.

The chain couples TRBV7-9 to TRBJ2-3, with D uncertain. Per germline, CDR1 SEHNR and CDR2 FQNEAQ (reference sequence). Trimming stripped 2 bases from V and 3 bases from J, with 12 bases between. The CDR3 sequence is 15 residues long. As DNA, the CDR3 is TGTGCCAGCAGCTTACGAAGGGATCCGACAGATACGCAGTATTTT. Protein product: CASSLRRDPTDTQYF.

This chain connects TRBV7-2 to TRBJ1-2; tentatively, D is TRBD1 (6 bases). The CDR3 has 14 residues. The germline V and J ends were trimmed by 5 bases and 6 bases, with 16 bases remaining between them. CDR1 is SGHTA and CDR2 is FQGNSA in the germline V gene. CDR3 residues: CASSQRGVFDGYTF. The CDR3 DNA is TGTGCCAGCAGCCAAAGGGGGGTCTTTGATGGCTACACCTTC. The full variable domain, with the rest looked up from reference TRBV7-2 and TRBJ1-2, is GAGVSQSPSNKVTEKGKDVELRCDPISGHTALYWYRQSLGQGLEFLIYFQGNSAPDKSGLPSDRFSAERTGGSVSTLTIQRTQQEDSAVYLCASSQRGVFDGYTFGSGTRLTVV.

The chain uses TRBV6-5 and TRBJ1-1, with D unclear. Germline values: CDR1 MNHEY, CDR2 SVGAGI. The ends were cut back, 0 bases at V and 0 bases at J, with 8 bases in the middle. The length of the CDR3 is 15 residues. In DNA, the CDR3 is TGTGCCAGCAGTTACTCGATGGTAGTGAACACTGAAGCTTTCTTT. Its protein is CASSYSMVVNTEAFF.

The sample holds a few counts of this clonotype. The chain couples TRBV2 to TRBJ1-5, with D perhaps TRBD1 (5 bases). The CDR3 sequence is 14 residues long. Germline V gives CDR1 SNHLY, CDR2 FYNNEI. V shed 3 bases and J shed 6 bases, with 12 bases lying between them. The CDR3: CASSDLGVGQPQHF. DNA of the CDR3: TGTGCCAGCAGTGATTTGGGGGTGGGTCAGCCCCAGCATTTT.

The V and J genes are TRBV6-2 or TRBV6-3 and TRBJ2-3; TRBD2 might be the D (5 bases). The CDR3 totals 15 residues. With 5 bases removed from V and 4 bases from J, the gap between germline ends came to 16 bases. CDR1 is MNHEY and CDR2 is SVGEGT in the germline V gene. The DNA for the CDR3 is TGTGCCAGCAGTCTCTCGGGGTCTTGGGCAGATACGCAGTATTTT. Translation gives CASSLSGSWADTQYF.

This clonotype was found a few times. The genes are TRBV4-2 and TRBJ2-2, with D unresolved. Germline CDR1 LGHNA, CDR2 YNFKEQ. The CDR3 has 17 residues. Trimming took 0 bases from V and 6 from J, leaving 17 bases between them. The CDR3 DNA reads TGTGCCAGCAGCCAAGATCTTAGCAAAGGGCGCTCCGGGGAGCTGTTTTTT. The encoded protein is CASSQDLSKGRSGELFF.

In its sample, this clonotype was seen a few times. V is TRBV5-6 and J is TRBJ1-2, with 7 bases lining up with TRBD1. V trimming: 7 bases; J trimming: 10 bases; junction bases outside the gene matches: 7. The CDR3 is 11 residues long. CDR1 is SGHDT and CDR2 is YYEEEE in the germline V gene. The CDR3 reads CASGPGTAYTF. As DNA, the CDR3 is TGTGCCAGCGGCCCCGGGACAGCCTACACCTTC.

The chain combines TRBV12-3 or TRBV12-4 with TRBJ1-2; D not certain. V was trimmed by 3 bases and J by 7 bases, leaving 12 bases between them. This CDR3 region has 13 residues. Written as DNA, the CDR3 is TGTGCCAGCAGTTTTTCACAGTCGGCTGGCTACACCTTC. Amino acid sequence: CASSFSQSAGYTF.

This clonotype was counted at least ten times. This chain connects TRBV3-1 to TRBJ1-5; D not certain. V lost 0 bases to trimming and J lost 5 bases, with 5 bases between them. This CDR3 spans 13 amino acids. Germline CDR1 is LGHDT and CDR2 is YNNKEL (reference sequence). Written as DNA, the CDR3 is TGTGCCAGCAGCCAAGATCGGGATCAGCCCCAGCATTTT. This translates into CASSQDRDQPQHF.

This clonotype was observed at least ten times. The chain carries TRBV5-1 and TRBJ2-7; D ambiguous. Germline lookup yields CDR1 SGHRS and CDR2 YFSETQ. V was trimmed by 7 bases and J by 3 bases, leaving 14 bases between them. The CDR3 consists of 13 residues. The CDR3 is CASGPSVGYEQYF. DNA for the CDR3: TGCGCCAGCGGGCCGAGCGTGGGCTACGAGCAGTACTTC. Full variable domain (missing parts from reference TRBV5-1 and TRBJ2-7): KAGVTQTPRYLIKTRGQQVTLSCSPISGHRSVSWYQQTPGQGLQFLFEYFSETQRNKGNFPGRFSGRQFSNSRSEMNVSTLELGDSALYLCASGPSVGYEQYFGPGTRLTVT.

V is TRBV6-5 and J is TRBJ1-6; no definite D call. The CDR3 spans 13 residues. V gave up 0 bases and J gave up 10 bases, with 7 bases separating them. CDR1 and CDR2 from the germline V gene are MNHEY and SVGAGI. CDR3 sequence: CASSYSTKSPLHF. CDR3 sequence (DNA): TGTGCCAGCAGTTACTCTACCAAATCACCCCTCCACTTT.

Only a few counts were recorded for this clonotype. The chain has TRBV4-1 and TRBJ2-7; D remains ambiguous. The CDR3 loop spans 15 amino acids. Germline V gene lookup returns CDR1 MGHRA and CDR2 YSYEKL. Trimming took 1 base from V and 0 from J, leaving 10 bases between them. CDR3 in amino acids: CASSQGGSCSYEQYV. Here the CDR3 DNA reads TGCGCCAGCAGCCAAGGGGGTTCCTGCTCCTACGAGCAGTACGTC.

V and J are TRBV19 and TRBJ2-1; TRBD2 is a possible D gene (6 bases). V was pared by 8 bases and J by 6 bases, with 8 bases between. The CDR3 runs to 11 residues. The germline V gene encodes CDR1 LNHDA and CDR2 SQIVND (reference sequence). The DNA for the CDR3 is TGTGCCAGTCACGGGGGCAATGAGCAGTTCTTC. Its translation: CASHGGNEQFF.

This clonotype has just a few counts. This chain's CDR3 is CASSADLARGEQFF. The CDR3 nucleotides are TGTGCCAGCAGCGCCGACCTAGCCCGAGGTGAGCAGTTCTTC. The chain recombines TRBV9 with TRBJ2-1, with D maybe TRBD2 (5 bases). Germline V gives CDR1 SGDLS, CDR2 YYNGEE. V was clipped by 3 bases and J by 9 bases, with 16 bases between them. The CDR3 runs 14 residues.

This rearrangement joins TRBV6-2 or TRBV6-3 to TRBJ1-6; D is possibly TRBD1 (6 bases). The CDR3 runs to 16 residues. Germline V gene data show CDR1 as MNHEY and CDR2 as SVGEGT. The V gene lost 4 bases and the J gene lost 7 bases, with 17 bases spanning the gap. The CDR3 here is CASSFRDIRGNSPLHF. The DNA for the CDR3 is TGTGCCAGCAGTTTCCGGGACATAAGGGGAAATTCACCCCTCCACTTT.

This clonotype was recorded at least ten times. The V gene is TRBV5-1, the J gene TRBJ2-5, with D uncertain. Trimming took 4 bases from V and 5 from J, leaving 18 bases between them. Germline values: CDR1 SGHRS, CDR2 YFSETQ. The length of the CDR3 is 15 residues. CDR3 amino acids: CASSTGRIGVETQYF. Here the CDR3 DNA reads TGCGCCAGCAGCACCGGTCGTATTGGGGTGGAGACCCAGTACTTC.